This T cell receptor beta chain was sequenced during a study of blood T cell repertoires in COVID-19. About the study: The study drew acute and convalescent COVID-19 samples from the United States, Italy and Spain. PBMCs, B-cell-depleted T cells, or T cells were the source of the cDNA or gDNA that made up the material.

The Seattle site enrolled patients during active infection and followed them longitudinally. How the authors handled the data: The assay estimated nucleated cells by amplifying reference gene primers. This table comes from immunoSEQ multiplex PCR, and its TCRdb copy is limited to in-frame clones, with some not included. V and J calls and clone size are given by that table; D and trimming were obtained from the DNA. The repertoire includes 300,000 to 350,000 clones, roughly 90% of them detected once, and roughly 2.9% sits in the top ten. Germline assignment: CDR1 MDHEN and CDR2 SYDVKM. Between the trimmed V and J ends, which lost 5 bases and 4 bases, there was a span of 12 bases. There are 14 residues in the CDR3.

The chain employs TRBV28 and TRBJ1-3, with D possibly TRBD1 on 6 matching bases. Sequenced sample: peripheral blood. The TCR comes from a woman in her twenties or thirties with COVID-19, enrolled during active disease. CDR3 in DNA: TGTGCCAGCAGTCTCCCCGACAGGGGAAACACCATATATTTT. Translation gives CASSLPDRGNTIYF. The entire variable domain, with the rest obtained from reference TRBV28 and TRBJ1-3, is as follows: DVKVTQSSRYLVKRTGEKVFLECVQDMDHENMFWYRQDPGLGLRLIYFSYDVKMKEKGDIPEGYSVSREKKERFSLILESASTNQTSMYLCASSLPDRGNTIYFGEGSWLTVV.